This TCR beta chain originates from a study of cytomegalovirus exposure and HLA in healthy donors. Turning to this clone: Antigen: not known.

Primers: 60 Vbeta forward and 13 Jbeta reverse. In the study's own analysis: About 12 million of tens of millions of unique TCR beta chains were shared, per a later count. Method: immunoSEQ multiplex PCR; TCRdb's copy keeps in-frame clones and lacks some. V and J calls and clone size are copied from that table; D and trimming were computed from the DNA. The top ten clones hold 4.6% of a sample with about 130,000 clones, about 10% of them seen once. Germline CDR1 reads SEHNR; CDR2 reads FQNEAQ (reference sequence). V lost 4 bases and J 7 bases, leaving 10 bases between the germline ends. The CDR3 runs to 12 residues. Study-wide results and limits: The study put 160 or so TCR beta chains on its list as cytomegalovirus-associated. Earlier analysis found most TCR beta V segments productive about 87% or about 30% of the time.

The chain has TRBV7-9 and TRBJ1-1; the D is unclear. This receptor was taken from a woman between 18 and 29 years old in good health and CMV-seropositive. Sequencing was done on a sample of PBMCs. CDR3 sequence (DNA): TGTGCCAGCAGCTCCGGGATGCATGAAGCTTTCTTT. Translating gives CASSSGMHEAFF. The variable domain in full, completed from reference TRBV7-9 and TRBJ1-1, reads DTGVSQNPRHKITKRGQNVTFRCDPISEHNRLYWYRQTLGQGPEFLTYFQNEAQLEKSRLLSDRFSAERPKGSFSTLEIQRTEQGDSAMYLCASSSGMHEAFFGQGTRLTVV.